Here is one TCR beta chain with its context. This entry belongs to a study of neoadjuvant anti-PD-1 for oral cavity cancer. V was clipped by 10 bases and J by 2 bases; unmatched bases: 7. The germline CDR1 and CDR2 sequences are ENHRY and SYGVKD. The length of the CDR3 is 15 residues. TCRdb's table, derived via immunoSEQ multiplex PCR, lists solely in-frame clones and lacks some. The profile covers around 13,000 clones, with roughly 80% appearing a single time and around 2.4% taken by the ten largest. The time point was: after neoadjuvant nivolumab, at surgical resection. This TCR came from a person aged 35-79 years with oral cavity squamous cell carcinoma. The chain combines TRBV10-3 with TRBJ2-5; 13 nucleotides match TRBD2. The source material was PBMCs, sampled after nivolumab (anti-PD-1) treatment. CDR3 DNA: TGTGCCACCCGTGGGGGACTAGCGGGGCAAGAGACCCAGTACTTC. This codes for CATRGGLAGQETQYF.